The 24 T cell receptor beta chains in this list originate from one sample, sequenced in a study of cytomegalovirus exposure and HLA in healthy donors. PCR primers comprised 60 Vbeta and 13 Jbeta primers. The protocol was immunoSEQ multiplex PCR, while the TCRdb copy is restricted to in-frame clones and leaves out a portion. The sample carries about 170,000 clones, approximately 75% recorded once. Material for sequencing was PBMCs. All receptors derive from a woman younger than 35 in good health and CMV-seronegative.

This sequence joins TRBV28 and TRBJ2-7, with 8 bases fitting TRBD2. The CDR3 has 13 residues. The V gene's germline CDR1 is MDHEN and CDR2 SYDVKM. Trimming removed 7 bases from V and 2 bases from J; junction bases left unmatched: 4. This chain's CDR3 is CASTSGGTYEQYF. The CDR3 coding sequence is TGTGCCAGCACCTCGGGAGGGACCTACGAGCAGTACTTC.

The CDR3 DNA is TGCGCCAGCAGCCAAGTCTCCATCACAGGGATACAGCTAAATGGAAACACCATATATTTT. Encoded protein: CASSQVSITGIQLNGNTIYF. V and J are TRBV4-1 and TRBJ1-3, with a possible D match to TRBD1 (6 bases). CDR3 length equals 20 residues. Germline CDR1 and CDR2: MGHRA and YSYEKL. Trimming cost V 1 base and J 3 bases, with 25 bases left between them.

This clone was detected only a few times. The rearrangement joins TRBV2 to TRBJ2-4, with a possible D match to TRBD2 (5 bases). Trimming took off 6 bases at V and 0 bases at J, with 9 bases between the two ends. The germline V gene has CDR1 SNHLY and CDR2 FYNNEI. The CDR3 covers 14 residues. The CDR3 DNA is TGTGCCAGCAGCCCGGAGGCAGCCAAAAACATTCAGTACTTC. This encodes CASSPEAAKNIQYF.

The J gene is TRBJ2-1, the V gene TRBV5-1; 9 positions agree with TRBD2. This CDR3 is built from 16 residues. In germline, CDR1 is SGHRS, CDR2 YFSETQ. J lost 4 bases, V lost 1 base, and 6 bases had no gene match. CDR3 coding DNA: TGCGCCAGCAGCTTGAGGCCTAGCGGGGATTACAATGAGCAGTTCTTC. Translated: CASSLRPSGDYNEQFF.

In its sample, this clone was seen a few times. V is TRBV5-1 and J is TRBJ2-7, with 11 bases that match TRBD2. Germline lookup yields CDR1 SGHRS and CDR2 YFSETQ. The CDR3 extends over 14 amino acids. The V segment lost 6 bases and the J segment 3 bases; nucleotides outside the gene matches: 5. The CDR3 nucleotides are TGCGCCAGCATTAGCGGGAGGGCGTGCTACGAGCAGTACTTC. Translating gives CASISGRACYEQYF.

V and J are TRBV2 and TRBJ2-5; no clear D. Deletions cut 2 bases from V and 3 bases from J, with 10 bases between. Germline values: CDR1 SNHLY, CDR2 FYNNEI. The CDR3 runs to 14 residues. The CDR3 reads CASSEQDREETQYF. The DNA of the CDR3 is TGTGCCAGCAGTGAACAGGATAGAGAAGAGACCCAGTACTTC.

The V call is TRBV28, the J call TRBJ1-1; D unresolved. With 4 bases removed from V and 6 bases from J, the gap between germline ends came to 18 bases. Germline lookup yields CDR1 MDHEN and CDR2 SYDVKM. The CDR3 consists of 15 residues. The chain's CDR3 is CASSSPLGPIAEAFF. The CDR3 bases are TGTGCCAGCAGTTCCCCTCTGGGCCCAATCGCTGAAGCTTTCTTT.

The chain joins TRBV5-1 to TRBJ1-2; D gene unclear. CDR1 and CDR2 (germline): SGHRS, YFSETQ. The CDR3 runs 15 residues. V lost 4 bases to trimming and J lost 3 bases, with 16 bases between them. DNA of the CDR3: TGCGCCAGCAGCAAGGTCCCAATCGGAGACTATGGCTACACCTTC. Its translation: CASSKVPIGDYGYTF. Together with reference TRBV5-1 and TRBJ1-2, the CDR3 gives the full variable domain: KAGVTQTPRYLIKTRGQQVTLSCSPISGHRSVSWYQQTPGQGLQFLFEYFSETQRNKGNFPGRFSGRQFSNSRSEMNVSTLELGDSALYLCASSKVPIGDYGYTFGSGTRLTVV.

The count of this clone is one. The chain has TRBV5-1 and TRBJ1-2; a weak D match, TRBD1 (5 bases). The CDR3 length is 14 residues. Per the germline V gene, CDR1 is SGHRS and CDR2 is YFSETQ. The germline V and J ends were trimmed by 1 base and 8 bases, with 15 bases remaining between them. The CDR3 reads CASSLSPTGDGYTF. The CDR3 DNA is TGCGCCAGCAGCTTGTCCCCCACGGGGGACGGCTACACCTTC.

The V gene is TRBV2, the J gene TRBJ1-2; 7 bases match TRBD1. CDR3 length equals 16 residues. Looked up from germline, CDR1 is SNHLY and CDR2 is FYNNEI. The V and J ends lost 6 bases and 7 bases, in that order; junction bases with no gene match: 17. This CDR3 reads CASRTRTGRAGGGYTF. The CDR3 DNA is TGTGCCAGCAGGACGCGGACAGGCCGCGCTGGTGGTGGCTACACCTTC.

The gene calls are TRBV13 and TRBJ2-7; D is unresolved. The germline V and J ends were trimmed by 0 bases and 6 bases, with 6 bases remaining between them. The CDR3 has 12 amino acids. Germline values: CDR1 PRHDT, CDR2 FYEKMQ (reference sequence). The CDR3 region is CASSLGTPEQYF. The CDR3 coding sequence is TGTGCCAGCAGCTTAGGGACTCCCGAGCAGTACTTC.

The chain couples TRBV12-2 to TRBJ1-2; no DNA check was done on the table's D call, TRBD1. TRBV12-2 counts as a pseudogene. This CDR3 comprises 17 residues. CDR3 in amino acids: CASRLVRTALGEYGYTF. DNA for the CDR3: TGTGCAAGTCGCTTAGTAAGGACAGCGTTAGGTGAGTATGGCTACACCTTC.

The chain combines TRBV10-2 with TRBJ2-1, with 13 bases matching TRBD2. V lost 5 bases to trimming and J lost 2 bases; unmatched junction nucleotides: 12. The germline V gene encodes CDR1 WSHSY and CDR2 SAAADI. The length of the CDR3 is 19 residues. The CDR3: CASSITSGRALAPYNEQFF. The CDR3 nucleotides read TGCGCCAGCAGTATAACTAGCGGGAGGGCCTTGGCCCCCTACAATGAGCAGTTCTTC.

The chain has TRBV29-1 and TRBJ2-7; 10 bases align to TRBD1. Trimming at V came to 4 bases and at J to 3 bases, leaving 12 bases not matched to a gene. Germline V lookup: CDR1 SQVTM, CDR2 ANQGSEA. The length of the CDR3 is 16 residues. CDR3 region: CSVVLAGQGHFYEQYF. In nucleotides, the CDR3 is TGCAGCGTTGTCCTCGCGGGACAGGGGCACTTCTACGAGCAGTACTTC.

The gene calls are TRBV2 and TRBJ2-2; the match to TRBD1 covers 8 bases. The J segment lost 2 bases and the V segment lost 5 bases, leaving 4 bases of the junction unmatched. CDR1 and CDR2 from the germline V gene are SNHLY and FYNNEI. This CDR3 comprises 15 residues. The CDR3 spells CASSYTGGNTGELFF. As DNA, the CDR3 is TGTGCCAGCAGTTACACAGGGGGAAACACCGGGGAGCTGTTTTTT.

The chain links TRBV11-2 to TRBJ1-6, with 9 positions matching TRBD1. The CDR3 has 19 residues. Germline CDR1 reads SGHAT; CDR2 reads FQNNGV. J lost 7 bases, V lost 4 bases, and 17 bases had no gene match. CDR3 DNA: TGTGCCAGCAGCTACCCAACGGGGACAGGGAGGTTTGGGAATTCACCCCTCCACTTT. It is translated as CASSYPTGTGRFGNSPLHF.

V is TRBV5-6 and J is TRBJ1-2; no reliable D call. The CDR3 totals 11 residues. Trimming stripped 9 bases from V and 4 bases from J, with 10 bases between. Germline V gene data show CDR1 as SGHDT and CDR2 as YYEEEE. The CDR3 region is CATTGSYGYTF. In nucleotides, the CDR3 is TGTGCCACCACGGGGAGCTATGGCTACACCTTC.

The chain carries TRBV7-9 and TRBJ2-7, with 8 bases that match TRBD1. V gave up 1 base and J gave up 5 bases; unmatched junction bases: 4. CDR1 SEHNR and CDR2 FQNEAQ come from the germline V gene (reference sequence). The CDR3 length is 14 residues. Here the CDR3 reads CASSLGRGHDEQYF. In nucleotides, the CDR3 is TGTGCCAGCAGCTTAGGCAGGGGGCACGACGAGCAGTACTTC.

The V and J genes are TRBV28 and TRBJ1-1; D gene ambiguous. Trimming took 6 bases from V and 0 from J, leaving 5 bases between them. The CDR3 length is 12 residues. Per germline, CDR1 MDHEN and CDR2 SYDVKM. CDR3 in DNA: TGTGCCAGCAGGGAGCTGAACACTGAAGCTTTCTTT. It specifies CASRELNTEAFF.

Note on this clone: Other DNA sequences from this sample encode an identical CDR3 as well. This CDR3 is CASNSRGYEQYF. CDR3 DNA: TGTGCCAGCAACAGTAGGGGGTACGAGCAGTACTTC. The V and J genes are TRBV5-6 and TRBJ2-7; D perhaps matches TRBD1 (6 bases). The germline gives CDR1 SGHDT, CDR2 YYEEEE. V was shortened by 6 bases and J by 4 bases, with 11 bases between the two germline ends. This CDR3 contains 12 residues.

This chain joins TRBV11-2 and TRBJ2-1, with 8 bases aligning to TRBD2. This CDR3 spans 17 amino acids. V trimming: 5 bases; J trimming: 2 bases; junction bases outside the gene matches: 11. CDR1 and CDR2 from the germline V gene are SGHAT and FQNNGV. CDR3 protein: CASSPGGAGATYNEQFF. The CDR3 DNA follows: TGTGCCAGCAGCCCCGGGGGGGCGGGAGCGACCTACAATGAGCAGTTCTTC.

V gene TRBV10-3 combines with J gene TRBJ2-7; D may be TRBD2 (6 bases). This CDR3 has 13 residues. CDR1 and CDR2 from the germline V gene are ENHRY and SYGVKD. Trimming removed 4 bases at V and 7 bases at J, with 14 bases between. This CDR3 is CAISVAGSGEQYF. CDR3 sequence (DNA): TGTGCCATCAGTGTGGCGGGGTCTGGAGAGCAGTACTTC.

V usage is TRBV6-5 and J usage is TRBJ2-3; 7 nucleotides match TRBD1. Germline lookup yields CDR1 MNHEY and CDR2 SVGAGI. Trimming cost V 6 bases and J 0 bases; bases outside gene matches: 6. The CDR3 loop spans 15 amino acids. The CDR3 bases are TGTGCCAGCAGACCGGGACAGACTAGCACAGATACGCAGTATTTT. Translating gives CASRPGQTSTDTQYF.

The chain joins TRBV28 to TRBJ1-5, with a possible D match to TRBD1 (5 bases). Between the trimmed V and J ends, which lost 3 bases and 6 bases, there was a span of 12 bases. Germline V gene data show CDR1 as MDHEN and CDR2 as SYDVKM. This CDR3 is built from 14 residues. Written as DNA, the CDR3 is TGTGCCAGCAGTTTTGGGGCACTGGGTCAGCCCCAGCATTTT. This gives the protein CASSFGALGQPQHF.